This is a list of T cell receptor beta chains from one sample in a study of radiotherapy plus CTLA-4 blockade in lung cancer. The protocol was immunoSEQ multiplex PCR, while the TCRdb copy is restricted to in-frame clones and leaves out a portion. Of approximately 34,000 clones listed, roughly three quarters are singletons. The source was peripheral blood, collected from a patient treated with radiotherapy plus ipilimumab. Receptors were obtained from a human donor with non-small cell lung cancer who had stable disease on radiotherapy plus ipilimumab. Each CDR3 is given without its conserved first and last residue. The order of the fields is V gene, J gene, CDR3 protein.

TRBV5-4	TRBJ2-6	AALAGGHSGANVLT
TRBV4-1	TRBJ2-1	ASSQVSGSYNEQF
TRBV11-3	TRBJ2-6	ASSTIRDLEQSRANVLT
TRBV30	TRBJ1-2	AWSVRGNGYT
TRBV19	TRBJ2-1	ASSIGTGGYNEQF
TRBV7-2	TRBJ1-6	ASRDSQGNNSPLH
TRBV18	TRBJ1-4	ASSRAPGEKLF
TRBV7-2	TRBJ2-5	ASSFIGTGSAKETQY
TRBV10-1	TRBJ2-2	ASSEISGRNTGELF
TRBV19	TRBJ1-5	ASSIDPQQVTQPQH
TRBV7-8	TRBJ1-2	ASSPRGAPIYGYT
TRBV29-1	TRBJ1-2	SVEVGSGGRTYGYT
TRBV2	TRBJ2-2	ASRVVGGELF
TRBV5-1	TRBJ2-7	ASSPAGPAHYEQY
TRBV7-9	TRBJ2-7	ASSIHRGGAYEQY
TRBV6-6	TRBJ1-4	ASSYGPGNEKLF
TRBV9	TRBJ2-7	ASSVQGPIHFYEQY
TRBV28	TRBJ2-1	ASSISGVSLHPGEQF
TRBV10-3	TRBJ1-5	AIGGPGGQPQH
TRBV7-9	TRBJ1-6	ASSLPGHGLH
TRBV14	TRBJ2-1	ASSQDGPTEQF
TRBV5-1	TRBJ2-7	ASSPGASYEQY
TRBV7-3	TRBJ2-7	ASSLTFPGLLH
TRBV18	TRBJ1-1	ASSPRGGTEAF
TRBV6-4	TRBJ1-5	ASSMATSNQPQH
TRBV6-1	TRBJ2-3	ASSARTVGGTDTQY
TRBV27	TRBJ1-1	ASSLLPGRARMNTEAF
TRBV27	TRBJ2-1	ASSPRTGLMQF
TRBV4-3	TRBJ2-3	ASSPPKAGNTDTQY
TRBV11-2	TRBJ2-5	ASSQGQGRDETQY
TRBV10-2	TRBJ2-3	ASSEMLTSTSTDTQY
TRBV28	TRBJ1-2	ASSSPGQGGGYT
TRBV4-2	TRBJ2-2	ASSRDRTGELF
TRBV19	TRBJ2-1	ASRALAYNEQF
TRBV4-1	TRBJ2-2	ASSPPVRGTGELF
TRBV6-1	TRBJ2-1	ASSEKGLAGGSSYNEQF
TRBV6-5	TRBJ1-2	ASKEGEWGYT
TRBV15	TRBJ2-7	ATREQGGYEQY
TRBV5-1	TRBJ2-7	ASSLNYEQY
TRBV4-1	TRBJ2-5	ASSQQGRQKAETQY
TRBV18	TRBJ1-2	ASSPRADSYGYT
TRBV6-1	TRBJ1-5	ASSEGLAAGRRPQH